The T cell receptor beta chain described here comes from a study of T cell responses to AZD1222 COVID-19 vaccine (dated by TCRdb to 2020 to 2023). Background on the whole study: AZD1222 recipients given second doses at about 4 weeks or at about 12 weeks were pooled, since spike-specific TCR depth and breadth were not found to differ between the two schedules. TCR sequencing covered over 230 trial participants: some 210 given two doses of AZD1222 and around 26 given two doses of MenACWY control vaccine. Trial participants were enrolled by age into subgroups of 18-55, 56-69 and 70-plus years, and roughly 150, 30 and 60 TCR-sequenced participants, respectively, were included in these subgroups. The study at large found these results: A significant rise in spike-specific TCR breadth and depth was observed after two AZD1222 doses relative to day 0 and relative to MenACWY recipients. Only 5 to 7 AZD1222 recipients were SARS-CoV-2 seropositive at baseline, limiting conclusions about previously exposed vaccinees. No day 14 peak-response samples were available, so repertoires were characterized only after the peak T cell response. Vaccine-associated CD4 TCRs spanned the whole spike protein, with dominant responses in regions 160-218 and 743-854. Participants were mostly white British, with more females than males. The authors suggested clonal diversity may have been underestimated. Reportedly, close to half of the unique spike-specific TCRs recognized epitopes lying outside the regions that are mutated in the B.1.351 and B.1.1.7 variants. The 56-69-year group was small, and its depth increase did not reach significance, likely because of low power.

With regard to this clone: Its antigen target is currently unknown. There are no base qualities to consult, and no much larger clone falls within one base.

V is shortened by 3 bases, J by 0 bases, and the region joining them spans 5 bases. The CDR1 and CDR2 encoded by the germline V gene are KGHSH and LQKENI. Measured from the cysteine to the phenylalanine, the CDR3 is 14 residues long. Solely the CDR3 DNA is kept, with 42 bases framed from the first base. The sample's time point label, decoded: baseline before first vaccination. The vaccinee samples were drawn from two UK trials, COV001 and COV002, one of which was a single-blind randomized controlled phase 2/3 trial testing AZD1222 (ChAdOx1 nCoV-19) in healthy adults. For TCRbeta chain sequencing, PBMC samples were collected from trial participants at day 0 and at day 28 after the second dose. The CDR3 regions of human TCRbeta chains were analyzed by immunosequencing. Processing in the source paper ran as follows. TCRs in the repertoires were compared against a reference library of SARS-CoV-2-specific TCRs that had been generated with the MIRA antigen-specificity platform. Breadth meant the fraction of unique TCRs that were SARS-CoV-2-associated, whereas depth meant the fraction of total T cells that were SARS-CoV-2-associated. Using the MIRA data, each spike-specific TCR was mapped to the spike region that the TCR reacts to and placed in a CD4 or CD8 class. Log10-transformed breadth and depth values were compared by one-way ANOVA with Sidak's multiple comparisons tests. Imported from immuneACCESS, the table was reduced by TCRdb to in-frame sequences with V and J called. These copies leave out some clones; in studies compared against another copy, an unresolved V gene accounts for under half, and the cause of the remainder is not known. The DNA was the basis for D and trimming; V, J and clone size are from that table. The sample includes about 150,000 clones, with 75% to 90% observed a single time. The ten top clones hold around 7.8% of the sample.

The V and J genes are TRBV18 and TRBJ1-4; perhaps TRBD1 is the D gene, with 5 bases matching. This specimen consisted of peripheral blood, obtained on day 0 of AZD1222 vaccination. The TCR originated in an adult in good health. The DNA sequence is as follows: TGTGCCAGCTCACCGACAGCAACTAATGAAAAACTGTTTTTT. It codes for CASSPTATNEKLFF.